The rows below give T cell receptor beta chains drawn from one sample of a study of blood T cell repertoires in COVID-19. Profiled with immunoSEQ multiplex PCR; TCRdb holds only in-frame clones, not every one. This sample has 450,000 or so clones; 85% to 90% occur once, and the top ten carry 0.7% to 1%. Sequenced: peripheral blood. Receptor source: a man aged 18 to 29 with COVID-19, enrolled during active disease. CDR3s include the opening cysteine and the closing phenylalanine or tryptophan. A D gene is named only where the DNA matches it firmly. Not every row has a clone size; where given, it reads once, few, many or a size class.

J gene | clone size | V gene | D gene | CDR3 protein | CDR3 DNA
TRBJ2-1 | . | TRBV19 | TRBD2 | CASSIASGRIEQFF | TGTGCCAGTAGTATAGCTAGCGGGAGGATTGAGCAGTTCTTC
TRBJ2-1 | . | TRBV19 | TRBD2 | CASTSGLYNEQFF | TGTGCCAGTACTAGCGGTCTGTACAATGAGCAGTTCTTC
TRBJ2-1 | . | TRBV11-2 | TRBD2 | CASSFGGNEQFF | TGTGCCAGCAGCTTCGGGGGGAATGAGCAGTTCTTC
TRBJ1-2 | few | TRBV10-2 | . | CASSESEQPYGYTF | TGCGCCAGCAGTGAGTCAGAACAGCCCTATGGCTACACCTTC
TRBJ2-2 | . | TRBV18 | TRBD2 | CASSPAGVRNTGELFF | TGTGCCAGCTCCCCGGCGGGAGTGAGGAACACCGGGGAGCTGTTTTTT
TRBJ2-7 | . | TRBV20-1 | TRBD1 | CSASSVVGTGGYNEQYF | TGCAGTGCTAGTTCGGTTGTCGGGACAGGGGGATACAACGAGCAGTACTTC
TRBJ2-5 | . | TRBV28 | TRBD1 | CASSRTGQETQYF | TGTGCCAGCAGTCGGACAGGGCAAGAGACCCAGTACTTC
TRBJ1-6 | . | TRBV4-1 | TRBD1 | CASSQRQGQDSPLHF | TGCGCCAGCAGCCAAAGACAGGGGCAGGATTCACCCCTCCACTTT
TRBJ2-3 | . | TRBV10-3 | TRBD2 | CAINFGGSSTDTQYF | TGTGCCATCAACTTCGGCGGGAGCAGCACAGATACGCAGTATTTT
TRBJ2-5 | . | TRBV5-1 | TRBD1 | CASSSRTGDQKETQYF | TGCGCCAGCAGCTCGCGGACAGGGGATCAAAAGGAGACCCAGTACTTC
TRBJ2-7 | . | TRBV19 | TRBD2 | CASGRAGDLSYEQYF | TGTGCCAGTGGTCGGGCGGGGGACCTTTCCTACGAGCAGTACTTC
TRBJ1-5 | . | TRBV6-6 | . | CASSYERAGNQPQHF | TGTGCCAGCAGTTACGAGAGGGCCGGCAATCAGCCCCAGCATTTT
TRBJ2-5 | . | TRBV7-7 | . | CASSLGWRGQETQYF | TGTGCCAGCAGCTTAGGTTGGAGGGGTCAAGAGACCCAGTACTTC
TRBJ2-7 | . | TRBV2 | TRBD1 | CASSEPRGSSYEQYF | TGTGCCAGCAGTGAGCCCAGGGGGAGCTCCTACGAGCAGTACTTC
TRBJ1-3 | . | TRBV11-2 | . | CASSRPTGAGNTIYF | TGTGCCAGCAGCCGACCCACTGGGGCCGGAAACACCATATATTTT
TRBJ2-7 | . | TRBV5-1 | TRBD2 | CASSLGGTSGEQYF | TGCGCCAGCAGCTTGGGCGGGACTAGCGGGGAGCAGTACTTC
TRBJ1-5 | . | TRBV5-1 | . | CASSSGTGGEPQHF | TGCGCCAGCAGCTCCGGGACGGGAGGCGAGCCCCAGCATTTT
TRBJ2-7 | . | TRBV4-1 | TRBD1 | CASNLGQGISEQYF | TGCGCCAGCAATCTGGGACAGGGGATCTCCGAGCAGTACTTC
TRBJ2-1 | . | TRBV24-1 | TRBD2 | CATRGLESHEQFF | TGTGCCACCAGGGGACTAGAATCACATGAGCAGTTCTTC
TRBJ1-3 | . | TRBV6-1 | . | CASSDNGGNTIYF | TGTGCCAGCAGTGACAACGGTGGAAACACCATATATTTT
TRBJ1-2 | . | TRBV19 | TRBD1 | CASSIGAGGVYGYTF | TGTGCCAGTAGTATAGGGGCAGGGGGCGTCTATGGCTACACCTTC
TRBJ2-3 | . | TRBV29-1 | . | CSVARELRNTQYF | TGCAGCGTTGCTCGGGAATTACGAAATACGCAGTATTTT
TRBJ1-6 | few | TRBV27 | . | CASSPGHDSPLHF | TGTGCCAGCAGCCCTGGACATGATTCACCCCTCCACTTT
TRBJ1-2 | . | TRBV2 | . | CASIRGGYTF | TGTGCCAGCATAAGGGGTGGCTACACCTTC
TRBJ2-7 | . | TRBV11-3 | . | CASSLDRRPAHF | TGTGCCAGCAGCTTAGATAGGAGACCGGCCCACTTC
TRBJ2-7 | . | TRBV2 | TRBD2 | CASRVASGIYEQYF | TGTGCCAGCAGAGTAGCTAGCGGGATCTACGAGCAGTACTTC
TRBJ2-7 | . | TRBV6-2/TRBV6-3 | TRBD1 | CASSTMDRDLYF | TGTGCCAGCAGTACTATGGACAGGGATCTGTACTTC
TRBJ1-1 | . | TRBV27 | . | CASSWSGVVNTEAFF | TGTGCCAGCAGTTGGTCAGGGGTGGTGAACACTGAAGCTTTCTTT
TRBJ2-1 | few | TRBV7-2 | TRBD2 | CASSSGTSSYNEQFF | TGTGCCAGCAGCTCCGGGACTAGCAGTTACAATGAGCAGTTCTTC
TRBJ1-2 | . | TRBV21-1 | . | CASSKGKGAVVYGYTF | TGTGCCAGCAGCAAAGGAAAGGGGGCCGTGGTCTATGGCTACACCTTC
TRBJ2-6 | . | TRBV19 | . | CASSSHRVSGANVLTF | TGTGCCAGTAGTTCGCACAGGGTCTCTGGGGCCAACGTCCTGACTTTC
TRBJ1-1 | . | TRBV5-8 | . | CASSLYRAEAFF | TGTGCCAGCAGCTTGTACAGAGCTGAAGCTTTCTTT
TRBJ2-1 | . | TRBV6-6 | TRBD1 | CASSWTGDQEQFF | TGTGCCAGCAGTTGGACAGGGGATCAGGAGCAGTTCTTC
TRBJ1-5 | . | TRBV4-2 | . | CASSQEEGGGNQPQHF | TGTGCCAGCAGCCAAGAAGAAGGGGGGGGCAATCAGCCCCAGCATTTT
TRBJ2-1 | . | TRBV7-8 | . | CASSLVGAGRDNEQFF | TGTGCCAGCAGCTTAGTGGGGGCAGGACGTGACAATGAGCAGTTCTTC
TRBJ2-1 | . | TRBV27 | TRBD2 | CASSYRTSGRFGEQFF | TGTGCCAGCAGTTATAGAACTAGCGGGAGATTTGGTGAGCAGTTCTTC
TRBJ1-4 | . | TRBV7-8 | TRBD1 | CASSLGGGVDEKLFF | TGTGCCAGCAGCTTAGGAGGGGGCGTGGATGAAAAACTGTTTTTT
TRBJ1-6 | . | TRBV19 | . | CASSIEGRYNSPLHF | TGTGCCAGTAGTATAGAGGGCCGGTATAATTCACCCCTCCACTTT
TRBJ2-2 | once | TRBV2 | TRBD1 | CASSDLGQGQSGELFF | TGTGCCAGCAGTGACCTGGGACAGGGGCAATCCGGGGAGCTGTTTTTT
TRBJ2-7 | once | TRBV12-3/TRBV12-4 | TRBD2 | CASSSGLGRYF | TGTGCCAGCAGTTCGGGACTAGGTCGGTACTTC
TRBJ2-5 | . | TRBV3-1/TRBV3-2 | . | CASSHQGQETQYF | TGTGCCAGCAGCCATCAGGGGCAAGAGACCCAGTACTTC
TRBJ2-3 | . | TRBV27 | TRBD2 | CASSLFLAGGPSTQYF | TGTGCCAGCAGTTTATTCCTAGCGGGGGGGCCTAGTACGCAGTATTTT
TRBJ1-2 | once | TRBV19 | TRBD1 | CASRRTGPFMFGYTF | TGTGCCAGTAGGCGGACAGGGCCATTCATGTTTGGCTACACCTTC
TRBJ2-1 | . | TRBV6-5 | . | CASSYYPGRGEQFF | TGTGCCAGCAGTTACTATCCAGGACGGGGTGAGCAGTTCTTC